This record covers a single T cell receptor (beta chain). The sample belongs to a study of molecular identifiers for immune sequencing clone quantification. There are 13 residues in the CDR3. Germline CDR1 and CDR2: SNHLY and FYNNEI. V was shortened by 1 base and J by 3 bases, with 7 bases between the two germline ends. TCRdb passed the PCR reads through MiXCR, listing each CDR3 protein once. The sample has approximately 97,000 distinct CDR3 sequences, 30% to 35% seen once. The receptor's source is a human donor in good health. Some libraries in this study had Jurkat cell RNA spiked in. V usage is TRBV2 and J usage is TRBJ2-7; D unresolved. The sample comprised naive CD8+ T cells from blood, with Jurkat cell RNA spiked in. The sample's subset: FACS-sorted CD8+CD4-CCR7+CD45RA+ naive T cells. CDR3 DNA: TGTGCCAGCAGTGAAGACGGGTACTACGAGCAGTACTTC. As protein: CASSEDGYYEQYF.